The clone carrying this T cell receptor beta chain has just a few counts. V lost 4 bases and J 3 bases, leaving 13 bases between the germline ends. CDR3 size: 14 residues. Germline-derived CDR1 and CDR2 are MNHEY and SMNVEV (reference sequence). All donors were healthy Caucasians. The entry originates in a study of identical twins. Unique molecular identifiers were in the cDNA, with template-switch universal primer binding. Each CDR3 protein is one row after TCRdb ran MiXCR on the 5' RACE reads. This sample has hundreds of thousands of distinct CDR3 sequences, with around 6% found just once. The sample was naive T cells sorted from blood. This receptor was identified in a man aged 18 to 29 in good health. The chain uses TRBV27 and TRBJ2-7; no reliable D call. The CDR3: CASSSGRSGYEQYF. The CDR3 region has the DNA TGTGCCAGCAGTTCAGGACGGAGTGGCTACGAGCAGTACTTC.